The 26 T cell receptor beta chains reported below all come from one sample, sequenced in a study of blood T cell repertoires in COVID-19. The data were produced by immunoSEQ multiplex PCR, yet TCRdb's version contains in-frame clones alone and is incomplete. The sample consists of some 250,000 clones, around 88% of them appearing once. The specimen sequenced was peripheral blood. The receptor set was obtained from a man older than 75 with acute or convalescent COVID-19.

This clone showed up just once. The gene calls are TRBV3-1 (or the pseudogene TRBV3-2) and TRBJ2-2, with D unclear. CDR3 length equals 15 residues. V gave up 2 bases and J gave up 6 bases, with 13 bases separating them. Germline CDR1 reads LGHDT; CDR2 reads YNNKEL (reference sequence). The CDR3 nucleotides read TGTGCCAGCAGCCAACGTAGAGAGTCCGCCGGGGAGCTGTTTTTT. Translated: CASSQRRESAGELFF.

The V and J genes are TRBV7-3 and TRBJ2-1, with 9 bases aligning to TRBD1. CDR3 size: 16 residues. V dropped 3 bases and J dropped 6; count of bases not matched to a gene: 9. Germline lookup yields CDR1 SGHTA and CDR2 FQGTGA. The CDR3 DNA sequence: TGTGCCAGCAGCTTGGTCGCCGGGACAGGGATCAATGAGCAGTTCTTC. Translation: CASSLVAGTGINEQFF.

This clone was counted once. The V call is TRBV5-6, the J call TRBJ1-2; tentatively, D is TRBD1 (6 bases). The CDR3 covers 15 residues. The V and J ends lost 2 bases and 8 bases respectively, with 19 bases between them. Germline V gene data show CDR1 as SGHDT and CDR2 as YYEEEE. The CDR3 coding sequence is TGTGCCAGCAGCTTCATGGAAGGGGGTCGGGGAGGCTACACCTTC. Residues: CASSFMEGGRGGYTF.

CDR3 protein: CAWSRAGADTGELFF. The CDR3 DNA sequence: TGTGCCTGGAGTCGAGCGGGAGCCGACACCGGGGAGCTGTTTTTT. V is TRBV30 and J is TRBJ2-2; 8 nucleotides align to TRBD2. The CDR3 is made up of 15 amino acids. The ends lost 2 bases at V and 3 bases at J; junction bases unmatched: 5. Germline V gene data show CDR1 as GTSNPN and CDR2 as SVGIG (reference sequence).

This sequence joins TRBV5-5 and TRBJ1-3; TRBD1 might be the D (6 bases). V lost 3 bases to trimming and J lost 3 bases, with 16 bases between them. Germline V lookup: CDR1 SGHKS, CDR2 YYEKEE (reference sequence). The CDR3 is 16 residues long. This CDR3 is CASSWGSGGSGNTIYF. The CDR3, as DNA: TGTGCCAGCAGCTGGGGTTCGGGGGGCAGTGGAAACACCATATATTTT.

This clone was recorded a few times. Here the CDR3 reads CASSLIDSEQFF. CDR3 sequence (DNA): TGTGCCAGCAGCTTAATTGACTCTGAGCAGTTCTTC. The chain joins TRBV7-3 to TRBJ2-1; unclear D gene. Germline V gene data show CDR1 as SGHTA and CDR2 as FQGTGA. The CDR3 is 12 amino acids. Deletions cut 1 base from V and 9 bases from J, with 7 bases between.

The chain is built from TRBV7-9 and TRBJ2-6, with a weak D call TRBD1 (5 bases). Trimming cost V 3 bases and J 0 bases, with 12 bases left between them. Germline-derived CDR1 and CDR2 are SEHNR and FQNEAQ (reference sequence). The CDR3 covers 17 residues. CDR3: CASSLGRSRSGANVLTF. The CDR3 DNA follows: TGTGCCAGCAGCTTGGGGCGTAGCCGCTCTGGGGCCAACGTCCTGACTTTC.

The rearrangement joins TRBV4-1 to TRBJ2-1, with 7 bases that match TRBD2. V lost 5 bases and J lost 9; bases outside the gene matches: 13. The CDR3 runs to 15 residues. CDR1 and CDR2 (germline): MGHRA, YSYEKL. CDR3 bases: TGCGCCAGCAGCTACTCTCGCGGGAGTGGTTCTGAGCAGTTCTTC. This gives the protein CASSYSRGSGSEQFF.

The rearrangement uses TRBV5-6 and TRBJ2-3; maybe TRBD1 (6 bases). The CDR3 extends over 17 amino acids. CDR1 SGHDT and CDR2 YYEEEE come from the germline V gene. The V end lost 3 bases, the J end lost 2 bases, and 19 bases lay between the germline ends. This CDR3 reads CASSSGQPTYLTDTQYF. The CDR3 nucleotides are TGTGCCAGCAGCTCCGGACAGCCAACCTACCTCACAGATACGCAGTATTTT.

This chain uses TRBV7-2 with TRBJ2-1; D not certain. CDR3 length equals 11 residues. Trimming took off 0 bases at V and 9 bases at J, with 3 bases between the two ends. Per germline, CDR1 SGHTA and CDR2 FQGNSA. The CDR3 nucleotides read TGTGCCAGCAGCTTAGCCGTTGAGCAGTTCTTC. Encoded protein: CASSLAVEQFF.

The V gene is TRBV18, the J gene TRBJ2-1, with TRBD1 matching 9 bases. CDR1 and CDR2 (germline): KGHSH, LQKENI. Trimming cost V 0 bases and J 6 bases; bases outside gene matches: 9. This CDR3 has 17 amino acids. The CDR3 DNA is TGTGCCAGCTCACCACCGATGGGGGGACAGGGTTCCAATGAGCAGTTCTTC. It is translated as CASSPPMGGQGSNEQFF.

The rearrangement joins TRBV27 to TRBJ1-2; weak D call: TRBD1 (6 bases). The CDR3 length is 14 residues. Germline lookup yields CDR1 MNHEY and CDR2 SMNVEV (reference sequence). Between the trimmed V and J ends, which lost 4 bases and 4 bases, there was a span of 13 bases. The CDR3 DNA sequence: TGTGCCAGCAGTTCCTCCGGGACAAGCTATGGCTACACCTTC. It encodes CASSSSGTSYGYTF.

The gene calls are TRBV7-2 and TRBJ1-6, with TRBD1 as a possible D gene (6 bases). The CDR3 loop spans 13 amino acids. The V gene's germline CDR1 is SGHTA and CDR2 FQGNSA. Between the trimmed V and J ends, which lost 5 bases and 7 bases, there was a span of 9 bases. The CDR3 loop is CASSAGANSPLHF. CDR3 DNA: TGTGCCAGCAGCGCGGGGGCGAATTCACCCCTCCACTTT.

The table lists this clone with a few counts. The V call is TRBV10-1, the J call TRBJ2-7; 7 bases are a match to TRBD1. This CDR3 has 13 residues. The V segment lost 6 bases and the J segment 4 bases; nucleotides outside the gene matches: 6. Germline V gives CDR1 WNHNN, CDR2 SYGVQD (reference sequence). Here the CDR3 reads CASSRDSLYEQYF. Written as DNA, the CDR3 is TGCGCCAGCAGCCGGGACAGCTTATACGAGCAGTACTTC.

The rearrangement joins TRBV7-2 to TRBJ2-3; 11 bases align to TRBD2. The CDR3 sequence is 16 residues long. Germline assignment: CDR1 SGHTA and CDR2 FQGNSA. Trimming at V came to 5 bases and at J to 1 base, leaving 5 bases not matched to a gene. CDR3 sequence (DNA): TGTGCCAGCAGCCCAACGGGACTAGCGGGCACAGATACGCAGTATTTT. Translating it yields CASSPTGLAGTDTQYF.

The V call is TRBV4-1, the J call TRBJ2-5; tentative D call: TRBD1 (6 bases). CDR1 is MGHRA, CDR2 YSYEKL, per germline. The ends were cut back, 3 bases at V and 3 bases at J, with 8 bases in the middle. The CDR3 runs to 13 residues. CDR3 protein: CASSQRQEETQYF. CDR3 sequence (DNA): TGCGCCAGCAGCCAGCGACAGGAAGAGACCCAGTACTTC.

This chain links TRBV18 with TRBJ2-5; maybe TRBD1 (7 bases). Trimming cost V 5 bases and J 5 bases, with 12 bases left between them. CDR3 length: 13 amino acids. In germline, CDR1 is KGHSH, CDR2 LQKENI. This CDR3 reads CASSFQGGETQYF. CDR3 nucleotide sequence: TGTGCCAGCTCATTCCAGGGGGGCGAGACCCAGTACTTC. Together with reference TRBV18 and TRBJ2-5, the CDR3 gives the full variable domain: NAGVMQNPRHLVRRRGQEARLRCSPMKGHSHVYWYRQLPEEGLKFMVYLQKENIIDESGMPKERFSAEFPKEGPSILRIQQVVRGDSAAYFCASSFQGGETQYFGPGTRLLVL.

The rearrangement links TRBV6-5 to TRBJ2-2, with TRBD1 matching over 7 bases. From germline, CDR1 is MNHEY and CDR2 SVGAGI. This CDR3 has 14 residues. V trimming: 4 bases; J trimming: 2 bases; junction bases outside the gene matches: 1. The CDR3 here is CASSWDRNTGELFF. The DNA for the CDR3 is TGTGCCAGCAGTTGGGACAGAAACACCGGGGAGCTGTTTTTT.

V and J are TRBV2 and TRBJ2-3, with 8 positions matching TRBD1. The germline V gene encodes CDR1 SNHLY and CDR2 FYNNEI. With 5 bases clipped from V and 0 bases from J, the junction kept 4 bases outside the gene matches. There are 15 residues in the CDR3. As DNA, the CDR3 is TGTGCCAGCAGTAGGGGGACAGGAAGCACAGATACGCAGTATTTT. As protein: CASSRGTGSTDTQYF.

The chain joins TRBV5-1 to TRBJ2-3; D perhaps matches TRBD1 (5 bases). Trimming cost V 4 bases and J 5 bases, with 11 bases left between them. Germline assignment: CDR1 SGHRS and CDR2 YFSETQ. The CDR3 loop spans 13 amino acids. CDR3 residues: CASSPRQLDTQYF. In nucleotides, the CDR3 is TGCGCCAGCAGCCCCCGACAGTTAGATACGCAGTATTTT.

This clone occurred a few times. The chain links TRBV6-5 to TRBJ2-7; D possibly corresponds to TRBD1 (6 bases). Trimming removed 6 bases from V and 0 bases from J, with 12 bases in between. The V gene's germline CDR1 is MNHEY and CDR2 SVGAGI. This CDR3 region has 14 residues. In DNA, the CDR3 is TGTGCCAGCAGCAAGGACAGAAGCTCCTACGAGCAGTACTTC. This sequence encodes CASSKDRSSYEQYF.

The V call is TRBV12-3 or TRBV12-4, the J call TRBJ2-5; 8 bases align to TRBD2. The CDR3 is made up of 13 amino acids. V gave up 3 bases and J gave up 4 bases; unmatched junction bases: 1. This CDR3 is CASSLLAGETQYF. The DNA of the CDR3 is TGTGCCAGCAGTTTGCTAGCGGGAGAGACCCAGTACTTC.

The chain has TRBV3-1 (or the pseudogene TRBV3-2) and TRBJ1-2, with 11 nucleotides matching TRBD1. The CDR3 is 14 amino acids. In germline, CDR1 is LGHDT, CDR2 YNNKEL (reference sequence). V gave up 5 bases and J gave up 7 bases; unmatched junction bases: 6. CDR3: CASSYGQGAAGYTF. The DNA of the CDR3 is TGTGCCAGCAGCTACGGACAGGGGGCGGCTGGCTACACCTTC.

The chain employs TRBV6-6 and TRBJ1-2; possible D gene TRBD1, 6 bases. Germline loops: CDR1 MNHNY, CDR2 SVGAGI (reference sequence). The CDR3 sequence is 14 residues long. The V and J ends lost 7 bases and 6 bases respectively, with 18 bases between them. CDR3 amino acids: CASTTGGAVDGYTF. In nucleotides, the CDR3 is TGTGCCAGCACCACGGGGGGGGCGGTCGATGGCTACACCTTC.

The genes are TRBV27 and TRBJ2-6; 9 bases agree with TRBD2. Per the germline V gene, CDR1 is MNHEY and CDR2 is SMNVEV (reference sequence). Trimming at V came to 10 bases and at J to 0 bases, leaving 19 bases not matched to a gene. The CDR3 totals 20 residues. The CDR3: CATALRLADSSYSGANVLTF. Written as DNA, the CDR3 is TGTGCCACAGCGCTCAGACTAGCGGACTCCTCTTACTCTGGGGCCAACGTCCTGACTTTC.

CDR3 region: CASSQVGGRNTGELFF. The CDR3 bases are TGCGCCAGCAGCCAAGTTGGCGGGAGAAACACCGGGGAGCTGTTTTTT. The rearrangement links TRBV4-1 to TRBJ2-2; 7 bases agree with TRBD2. The CDR3 loop spans 16 amino acids. With 1 base clipped from V and 2 bases from J, the junction kept 4 bases outside the gene matches. Germline CDR1 and CDR2: MGHRA and YSYEKL.